This T cell receptor (beta chain) was documented in a study of T cells in Graves' hyperthyroidism and ophthalmopathy. RNA transcripts served as the template for amplifying TCR beta CDR3 regions. With the HTBI primer set, the TCR CDR3 went through a first round of RT-PCR. TCRdb re-called the multiplex PCR reads with MiXCR, one entry per CDR3 protein. The sample holds over 300,000 distinct CDR3 sequences, about 14% seen once. This clonotype was observed a few times. V was pared by 8 bases and J by 4 bases, with 14 bases between. The CDR3 is made up of 14 amino acids. Germline values: CDR1 ENHRY, CDR2 SYGVKD.

The sample comprised blood. The chain has TRBV10-3 and TRBJ2-2; no clear D gene. The receptor was isolated from a woman aged 55-69 years with Graves' hyperthyroidism. CDR3 in amino acids: CAIRGDFGTGELFF. In DNA, the CDR3 is TGTGCCATCCGCGGCGACTTTGGCACCGGGGAGCTGTTTTTT.